This T cell receptor (beta chain) was recovered during a study of blood T cell repertoires in COVID-19 (dated by TCRdb to between 2020 and 2021). Regarding the complete study: Recovered participants in ImmuneRACE Cohort 3 were defined as having two consecutive negative NP/OP PCR tests, clearance from a healthcare professional, or resolution of symptoms. Samples from collaborators originated in the United States, Italy and Spain and spanned both the acute and convalescent phases of COVID-19. The material from the prospective study consisted of cDNA or gDNA derived from T cells, B-cell-depleted T cells, or PBMCs. Deeply sampled blood TCRbeta repertoires from subjects exposed to, actively infected with, or recovered from COVID-19 were included in the dataset. A freely available public database, intended as a resource for researchers studying the immune response to SARS-CoV-2, is where the repertoires were released. Samples came from the ongoing ImmuneRACE study (first 160 participants) plus 1,254 subjects from 6 global collaborators. The sample metadata nearly always contained a de-identified subject ID, COVID-19 status, age in years and sex. Where HLA class I and class II types were available, the types were taken from metadata supplied by the sample provider, not from assay-based typing.

Of note for this clone: Its recognized antigen is unknown. Nothing much larger sits one base from this clone, and base qualities are not available.

Participants in the prospective study were aged roughly 18 to 100 years, lived in about two dozen United States geographic areas, and enrolled through a virtual design. In the prospective study, cohorts were assigned on the basis of participant-reported clinical history obtained from a screening survey and a study questionnaire. Mobile phlebotomists in the prospective study collected whole blood, serum and a nasopharyngeal or oropharyngeal swab from every participant. Participants in the prospective study had the option to provide additional blood draws and questionnaires over a roughly 2-month period. Prospective study blood samples were shipped either frozen or at room temperature before DNA extraction. TCRbeta CDR3 regions were amplified from genomic DNA by means of the immunoSEQ Assay, a bias-controlled multiplex PCR. In the original analysis: The number of nucleated cells in each sample was estimated from the amplification of reference gene primers within the assay. To quantify the absolute abundance of each unique TCRbeta CDR3 rearrangement, sequence reads were collapsed and filtered. For each sample, productive Simpson clonality was calculated as the square root of Simpson's diversity index across productive rearrangements. TCRdb's version of the immuneACCESS table is confined to in-frame rearrangements and falls short of the full clone set. An unresolved V gene accounts for under half of the shortfall where checked; the remainder is of unknown origin. Clone size and the V and J calls come from that table; the DNA yielded D and trimming. The sample table holds under 150,000 clones, of which 84% were seen once. In total, the top ten clones hold roughly 3.7% of the sample.

Its CDR3 holds 15 amino acids, cysteine through phenylalanine. Solely the CDR3 DNA is kept, with 45 bases framed from the first base. The trim is 4 bases for V and 1 base for J, with a gap of 10 bases between the germline ends. For CDR1 and CDR2, the germline V gene lists SGHVS and FQNEAQ. The investigation overall reported the following: The amount of clinical and demographic metadata varied by source and participant and was provided uncurated.

The chain is encoded by TRBV7-8 joined to TRBJ2-2; TRBD2 could be the D gene, as 6 bases match. The source material was PBMCs or T cells enriched from blood (not recorded which). This clonotype was sampled from a man aged 45-60 years in a cohort exposed to, infected with or recovered from COVID-19 (not recorded which). The CDR3 reads as follows: CASSSGLMNTGELFF. The nucleotides are TGTGCCAGCAGCTCGGGACTTATGAACACCGGGGAGCTGTTTTTT.